Below are 9 T cell receptor beta chains sequenced from a single sample in a study of OX40 agonist ivuxolimab in advanced cancers. Profiling relied on immunoSEQ multiplex PCR, and the TCRdb table lists in-frame clones only, not all of them. The repertoire holds around 53,000 clones, with 85% as singletons. The sample in question was CD4+ or CD8+ T cells sorted from blood, obtained in a trial of the OX40 agonist ivuxolimab. These receptors were taken from an adult with an advanced solid tumor such as melanoma, head and neck, liver or kidney cancer.

This chain uses TRBV9 with TRBJ1-1, with 10 bases matching TRBD1. Germline CDR1 is SGDLS and CDR2 is YYNGEE. V was pared by 4 bases and J by 7 bases, with 7 bases of the junction left unmatched. The CDR3 consists of 14 residues. The CDR3 region is CASSPSGDRGEAFF. The CDR3 region has the DNA TGTGCCAGCAGCCCGAGCGGGGACAGGGGTGAAGCTTTCTTT.

This clone was counted a single time. The genes are TRBV5-1 and TRBJ2-6; 8 bases agree with TRBD1. The CDR3 totals 15 residues. Germline-derived CDR1 and CDR2 are SGHRS and YFSETQ. V lost 6 bases, J lost 4 bases, and 6 bases stayed unmatched. In DNA form, the CDR3 reads TGCGCCAGCACCAAGGACAGGGCGGGGGCCAACGTCCTGACTTTC. This gives the protein CASTKDRAGANVLTF.

This clone was picked up a small number of times. The rearrangement uses TRBV5-8 and TRBJ2-3; 9 bases are a match to TRBD1. The CDR3 sequence is 15 residues long. Germline values: CDR1 SGHTS, CDR2 YDEGEE. J gave up 2 bases and V 4 bases, and 5 bases lay outside the gene matches. The CDR3 nucleotides read TGTGCCAGCAGCACCGGACAGGGGCCCACAGATACGCAGTATTTT. It specifies CASSTGQGPTDTQYF.

The chain employs TRBV4-3 and TRBJ2-1, with TRBD2 matching over 12 bases. Per the germline V gene, CDR1 is LGHNA and CDR2 is YSLEER. Losses at the gene ends were 4 bases for V and 8 bases for J; bases not matched to a gene: 9. The CDR3 loop spans 16 amino acids. The CDR3 loop reads CASSPLASGGAYEQFF. CDR3 sequence (DNA): TGCGCCAGCAGCCCCCTGGCTAGCGGGGGGGCGTATGAGCAGTTCTTC.

This clone was counted between two and nine times. This rearrangement joins TRBV4-1 to TRBJ2-7; D gene unclear. The CDR3 runs to 14 residues. V dropped 0 bases and J dropped 3 bases, with 9 bases sitting between them. Germline assignment: CDR1 MGHRA and CDR2 YSYEKL. The CDR3 loop reads CASSQDNGYYEQYF. CDR3 bases: TGCGCCAGCAGCCAAGATAACGGATACTACGAGCAGTACTTC.

The genes are TRBV9 and TRBJ2-7, with TRBD2 matching over 9 bases. The CDR3 sequence is 16 residues long. V lost 2 bases, J lost 3 bases, and 9 bases stayed unmatched. Germline V CDR1 and CDR2: SGDLS, YYNGEE. The CDR3, as DNA: TGTGCCAGCAGCGTTAGCGGGGGAAGAAGTAGCTACGAGCAGTACTTC. Its protein is CASSVSGGRSSYEQYF.

V usage is TRBV4-3 and J usage is TRBJ1-5; D not certain. The germline CDR1 and CDR2 sequences are LGHNA and YSLEER. The germline V and J ends were trimmed by 0 bases and 6 bases, with 12 bases remaining between them. The CDR3 has 15 residues. The CDR3 is CASSQDSGDGQPQHF. The CDR3 DNA follows: TGCGCCAGCAGCCAAGATTCCGGGGATGGTCAGCCCCAGCATTTT.

The sample holds one count of this clone. V and J are TRBV9 and TRBJ2-5; 16 bases are shared with TRBD2. The ends lost 4 bases at V and 0 bases at J; junction bases unmatched: 3. The CDR3 spans 17 residues. Germline V CDR1 and CDR2: SGDLS, YYNGEE. The CDR3 DNA follows: TGTGCCAGCAGCTTGGGACTAGCGGGGGGGTACCAAGAGACCCAGTACTTC. Residues: CASSLGLAGGYQETQYF.

The V call is TRBV27, the J call TRBJ2-3; 8 bases are a match to TRBD2. With 6 bases clipped from V and 2 bases from J, the junction kept 7 bases outside the gene matches. The germline V gene has CDR1 MNHEY and CDR2 SMNVEV (reference sequence). The CDR3 consists of 15 residues. The CDR3 spells CASSSLAGLTDTQYF. CDR3 bases: TGTGCCAGCAGCTCGTTAGCGGGGCTCACAGATACGCAGTATTTT.